The 5 T cell receptor beta chains presented below share a single source sample, sequenced in a study of blood T cell repertoires in COVID-19. Profiled with immunoSEQ multiplex PCR; TCRdb holds only in-frame clones, not every one. The data contain 150,000 to 200,000 clones, roughly 84% of them singletons. Material for sequencing was PBMCs or T cells enriched from blood (not recorded which). These receptors originate from a woman between 55 and 75 years old who had recovered from COVID-19.

This rearrangement joins TRBV1 to TRBJ2-7; TRBD2 is the table's D call, not checked against the DNA. TRBV1 is a listed pseudogene. The CDR3 has 17 amino acids. CDR3: CTSSQNIGLTHTYEQYF. The CDR3 DNA follows: TGCACCAGCAGCCAAAACATCGGACTTACACACACCTACGAGCAGTACTTC.

The J gene is TRBJ1-4, the V gene TRBV2; TRBD1 might be the D (6 bases). CDR3 length: 16 amino acids. Germline V gene data show CDR1 as SNHLY and CDR2 as FYNNEI. V lost 2 bases to trimming and J lost 7 bases, with 17 bases between them. The DNA of the CDR3 is TGTGCCAGCAGTGAACAGATACAGGGTTTGGGTGAAAAACTGTTTTTT. It encodes CASSEQIQGLGEKLFF.

The chain recombines TRBV19 with TRBJ1-5; D might be TRBD1 (6 bases). Trimming took 2 bases from V and 9 from J, leaving 14 bases between them. Looked up from germline, CDR1 is LNHDA and CDR2 is SQIVND (reference sequence). The CDR3 covers 14 residues. The CDR3 loop is CASSITGNDSPQHF. The CDR3 DNA sequence: TGTGCCAGTAGTATAACAGGGAACGACTCGCCCCAGCATTTT.

The chain uses TRBV10-2 and TRBJ2-7; the match to TRBD1 covers 8 bases. CDR1 WSHSY and CDR2 SAAADI come from the germline V gene. This CDR3 is built from 15 residues. Trimming at V came to 7 bases and at J to 2 bases, leaving 10 bases not matched to a gene. The CDR3 DNA is TGCGCCAGCAACGGGGCCCGGACAGGGACCTACGAGCAGTACTTC. As protein: CASNGARTGTYEQYF.

The chain uses TRBV12-3 or TRBV12-4 and TRBJ1-2, with TRBD1 matching over 9 bases. The CDR3 contains 13 residues. J gave up 4 bases and V 6 bases, and 3 bases lay outside the gene matches. The CDR3 DNA sequence: TGTGCCAGCAGCAAGACAGGGGGCTATGGCTACACCTTC. Its protein is CASSKTGGYGYTF.